This entry lists 7 T cell receptor beta chains sequenced from one sample in a study of monozygotic twins with cystic fibrosis. This table comes from immunoSEQ multiplex PCR, and its TCRdb copy is limited to in-frame clones, with some not included. The sample carries around 33,000 clones, about 80% recorded once. Sequenced sample: blood. The receptors come from a girl aged 2 to 9 with cystic fibrosis.

The CDR3 region is CASSYGLAGVDTQYF. CDR3 DNA: TGTGCCAGCAGTTACGGACTAGCGGGGGTAGATACGCAGTATTTT. This chain uses TRBV6-6 with TRBJ2-3, with 13 bases identical to TRBD2. The CDR3 length is 15 residues. V lost 2 bases, J lost 5 bases, and 1 base stayed unmatched. Germline V gives CDR1 MNHNY, CDR2 SVGAGI (reference sequence).

This sequence joins TRBV9 and TRBJ2-1, with a weak D call TRBD2 (7 bases). The germline V and J ends were trimmed by 0 bases and 3 bases, with 13 bases remaining between them. In germline, CDR1 is SGDLS, CDR2 YYNGEE. The CDR3 runs 16 residues. The CDR3: CASSVEGGARYNEQFF. Here the CDR3 DNA reads TGTGCCAGCAGCGTAGAAGGGGGGGCTCGCTACAATGAGCAGTTCTTC.

The chain recombines TRBV7-3 with TRBJ2-5; 11 positions agree with TRBD1. The V gene's germline CDR1 is SGHTA and CDR2 FQGTGA. Trimming took 2 bases from V and 4 from J; bases not matched to a gene: 0. The CDR3 covers 14 residues. In DNA form, the CDR3 reads TGTGCCAGCAGCTTAGGGACAGGGGGAGAGACCCAGTACTTC. Amino acids: CASSLGTGGETQYF.

The V call is TRBV13, the J call TRBJ2-5; TRBD2 might be the D (6 bases). This CDR3 spans 17 amino acids. V was clipped by 4 bases and J by 3 bases, with 21 bases between them. CDR1 and CDR2 from the germline V gene are PRHDT and FYEKMQ (reference sequence). The CDR3 bases are TGTGCCAGCAGCTCCTACACCGGGACTGGTACAAAAGAGACCCAGTACTTC. It specifies CASSSYTGTGTKETQYF.

The chain has TRBV5-6 and TRBJ2-5, with TRBD1 matching 7 bases. V lost 0 bases and J lost 5; bases outside the gene matches: 4. Germline lookup yields CDR1 SGHDT and CDR2 YYEEEE. The CDR3 has 14 amino acids. The CDR3 region has the DNA TGTGCCAGCAGCTTGGAACGAGGGGGCGAGACCCAGTACTTC. It specifies CASSLERGGETQYF.

The CDR3 DNA reads as TGTGCCAGCAGCTCTCAGGGAGATGGCTACACCTTC. Translation gives CASSSQGDGYTF. The rearrangement joins TRBV5-5 to TRBJ1-2; D might be TRBD1 (5 bases). The CDR3 has 12 residues. Germline V gene sequence: CDR1 SGHKS, CDR2 YYEKEE (reference sequence). V was clipped by 3 bases and J by 6 bases, with 9 bases between them.

As to this clone: Other nucleotide sequences from this sample produce the same CDR3. This rearrangement joins TRBV9 to TRBJ2-2; D gene unclear. V was shortened by 4 bases and J by 0 bases, with 10 bases between the two germline ends. Per germline, CDR1 SGDLS and CDR2 YYNGEE. The CDR3 is made up of 15 amino acids. The chain's CDR3 is CASSPQTANTGELFF. CDR3 bases: TGTGCCAGCAGCCCCCAAACAGCGAACACCGGGGAGCTGTTTTTT. Drawing the rest from reference TRBV9 and TRBJ2-2, the complete variable domain is DSGVTQTPKHLITATGQRVTLRCSPRSGDLSVYWYQQSLDQGLQFLIQYYNGEERAKGNILERFSAQQFPDLHSELNLSSLELGDSALYFCASSPQTANTGELFFGEGSRLTVL.